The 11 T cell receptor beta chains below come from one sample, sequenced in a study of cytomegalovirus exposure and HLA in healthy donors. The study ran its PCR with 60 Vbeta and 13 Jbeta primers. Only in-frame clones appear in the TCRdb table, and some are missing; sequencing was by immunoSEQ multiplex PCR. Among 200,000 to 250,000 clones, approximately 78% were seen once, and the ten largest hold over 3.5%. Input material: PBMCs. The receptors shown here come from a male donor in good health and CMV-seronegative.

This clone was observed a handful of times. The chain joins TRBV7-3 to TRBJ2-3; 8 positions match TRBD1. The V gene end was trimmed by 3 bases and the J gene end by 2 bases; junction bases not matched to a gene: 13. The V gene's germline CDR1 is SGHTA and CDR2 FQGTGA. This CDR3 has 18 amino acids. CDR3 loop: CASSLNMDRVRDTDTQYF. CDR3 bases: TGTGCCAGCAGCTTGAACATGGACAGGGTACGGGACACAGATACGCAGTATTTT.

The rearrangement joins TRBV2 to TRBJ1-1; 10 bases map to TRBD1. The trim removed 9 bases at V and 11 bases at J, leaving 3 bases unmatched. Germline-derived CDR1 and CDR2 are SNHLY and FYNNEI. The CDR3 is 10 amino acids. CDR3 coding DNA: TGTGCCAGGGACAGGGGGTTGGCTTTCTTT. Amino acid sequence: CARDRGLAFF.

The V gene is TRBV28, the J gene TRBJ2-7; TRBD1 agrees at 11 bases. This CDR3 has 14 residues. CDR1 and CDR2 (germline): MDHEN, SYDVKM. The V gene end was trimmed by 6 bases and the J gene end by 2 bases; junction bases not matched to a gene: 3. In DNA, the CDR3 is TGTGCCAGCAGACCGGGACAGGGGGCCTACGAGCAGTACTTC. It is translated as CASRPGQGAYEQYF.

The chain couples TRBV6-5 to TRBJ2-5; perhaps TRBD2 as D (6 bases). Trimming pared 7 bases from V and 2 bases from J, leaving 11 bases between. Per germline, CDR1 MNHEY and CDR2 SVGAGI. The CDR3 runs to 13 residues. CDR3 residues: CASNREHQETQYF. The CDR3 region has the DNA TGTGCCAGCAATCGGGAGCATCAAGAGACCCAGTACTTC.

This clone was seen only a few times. Here the CDR3 reads CASSPRSGLAINEQFF. CDR3 bases: TGTGCCAGCAGCCCTAGATCGGGACTAGCTATCAATGAGCAGTTCTTC. V gene TRBV7-3 combines with J gene TRBJ2-1; TRBD2 matches at 9 bases. Germline V gives CDR1 SGHTA, CDR2 FQGTGA. Trimming removed 5 bases from V and 6 bases from J; junction bases left unmatched: 11. The CDR3 is made up of 16 amino acids.

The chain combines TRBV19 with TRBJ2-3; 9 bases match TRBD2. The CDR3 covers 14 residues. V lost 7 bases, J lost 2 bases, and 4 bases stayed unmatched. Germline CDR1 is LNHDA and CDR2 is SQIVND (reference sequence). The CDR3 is CASTASGTTDTQYF. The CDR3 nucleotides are TGTGCCAGTACCGCTAGCGGGACCACAGATACGCAGTATTTT.

The CDR3 DNA reads as TGTGCCAGCAGCCGTGGACTAGCGGGAGCGGATACGCAGTATTTT. This encodes CASSRGLAGADTQYF. The rearrangement uses TRBV7-9 and TRBJ2-3; TRBD2 matches 13 bases. The germline V gene has CDR1 SEHNR and CDR2 FQNEAQ (reference sequence). Trimming cost V 5 bases and J 6 bases; bases outside gene matches: 5. The CDR3 contains 15 residues.

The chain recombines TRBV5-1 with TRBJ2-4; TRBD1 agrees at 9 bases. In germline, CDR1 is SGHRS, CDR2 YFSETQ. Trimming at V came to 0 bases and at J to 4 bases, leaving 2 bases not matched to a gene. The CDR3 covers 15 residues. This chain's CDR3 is CASSLDGTGKNIQYF. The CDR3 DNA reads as TGCGCCAGCAGCTTGGACGGGACAGGGAAAAACATTCAGTACTTC. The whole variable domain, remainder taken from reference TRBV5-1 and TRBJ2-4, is KAGVTQTPRYLIKTRGQQVTLSCSPISGHRSVSWYQQTPGQGLQFLFEYFSETQRNKGNFPGRFSGRQFSNSRSEMNVSTLELGDSALYLCASSLDGTGKNIQYFGAGTRLSVL.

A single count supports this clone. The CDR3 DNA is TGTGCCAGCAGCGGGAGACAGGGAAGGTTGAGGGAGACCCAGTACTTC. Its translation: CASSGRQGRLRETQYF. This chain connects TRBV11-1 to TRBJ2-5; 7 bases fit TRBD1. The J segment lost 5 bases and the V segment lost 5 bases, leaving 14 bases of the junction unmatched. CDR1 is SGHAT, CDR2 FQDESV, per germline (reference sequence). There are 16 residues in the CDR3.

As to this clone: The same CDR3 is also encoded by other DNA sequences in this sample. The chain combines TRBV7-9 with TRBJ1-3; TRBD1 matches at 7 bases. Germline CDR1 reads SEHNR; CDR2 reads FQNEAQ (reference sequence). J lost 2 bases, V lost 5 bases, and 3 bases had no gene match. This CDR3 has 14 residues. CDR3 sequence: CASSLGTAGNTIYF. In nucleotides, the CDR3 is TGTGCCAGCAGCCTCGGGACAGCTGGAAACACCATATATTTT.

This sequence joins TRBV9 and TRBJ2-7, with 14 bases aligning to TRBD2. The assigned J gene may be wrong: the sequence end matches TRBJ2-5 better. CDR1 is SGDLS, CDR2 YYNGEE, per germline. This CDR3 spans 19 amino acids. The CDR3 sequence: CASSVPGVAGLAGGETQYF. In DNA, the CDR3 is TGTGCCAGCAGCGTACCTGGCGTAGCAGGACTAGCGGGAGGAGAGACCCAGTACTTC.